The 27 T cell receptor beta chains below were found in one sample sequenced in a study of technical replicates of blood from several donors. Sequencing was performed with immunoSEQ multiplex PCR; in TCRdb, only in-frame clones are kept and a portion is missing. The table records tens of thousands of clones, 80% to 95% of them present only once. Source material: T cells isolated from PBMCs. These receptors all come from a human donor in good health.

This rearrangement joins TRBV1 to TRBJ2-7; the table's TRBD2 call for D was not verified on the DNA. TRBV1 corresponds to a pseudogene. The CDR3 is 11 amino acids. For the CDR3, the DNA is TGCACCAGCAGTCTAGCCTACGAGCAGTACTTC. It translates to CTSSLAYEQYF.

This chain uses TRBV19 with TRBJ2-7; D is unclear. CDR3 size: 14 residues. The germline V and J ends were trimmed by 2 bases and 0 bases, with 8 bases remaining between them. CDR1 is LNHDA, CDR2 SQIVND, per germline (reference sequence). The CDR3 DNA sequence: TGTGCCAGTAGTATAAGGCACTACTCCTACGAGCAGTACTTC. This codes for CASSIRHYSYEQYF. Based on the CDR3 plus reference TRBV19 and TRBJ2-7, the full variable domain is DGGITQSPKYLFRKEGQNVTLSCEQNLNHDAMYWYRQDPGQGLRLIYYSQIVNDFQKGDIAEGYSVSREKKESFPLTVTSAQKNPTAFYLCASSIRHYSYEQYFGPGTRLTVT.

The chain employs TRBV5-4 and TRBJ2-3; tentatively, D is TRBD1 (5 bases). This CDR3 comprises 13 residues. The germline V and J ends were trimmed by 0 bases and 4 bases, with 6 bases remaining between them. Per the germline V gene, CDR1 is SGHNT and CDR2 is YYREEE (reference sequence). The CDR3 is CASSLEGSDTQYF. CDR3 DNA: TGTGCCAGCAGCTTGGAGGGGTCAGATACGCAGTATTTT.

The chain carries TRBV29-1 and TRBJ1-1, with TRBD1 matching 10 bases. Germline CDR1 and CDR2: SQVTM and ANQGSEA. The CDR3 has 13 residues. With V trimmed by 3 bases and J by 4 bases, 2 bases remained unmatched. CDR3 loop: CSVETGGRTEAFF. The CDR3 nucleotides are TGCAGCGTTGAGACAGGGGGCCGCACTGAAGCTTTCTTT.

The chain employs TRBV29-1 and TRBJ2-7; 11 nucleotides line up with TRBD2. Germline V gene sequence: CDR1 SQVTM, CDR2 ANQGSEA. The CDR3 sequence is 13 residues long. The trim removed 7 bases at V and 3 bases at J, leaving 5 bases unmatched. The CDR3 DNA sequence: TGCAGCGCGGGGACTAGCGGACGCTACGAGCAGTACTTC. Protein: CSAGTSGRYEQYF.

The V and J genes are TRBV5-1 and TRBJ2-7; the D is unclear. Looked up from germline, CDR1 is SGHRS and CDR2 is YFSETQ. The CDR3 covers 13 residues. V was cut by 5 bases and J by 3 bases, with 12 bases left in between. DNA of the CDR3: TGCGCCAGCAGTAGAGCTCCGGGCTACGAGCAGTACTTC. Amino acids: CASSRAPGYEQYF. The full variable domain, its missing parts supplied by reference TRBV5-1 and TRBJ2-7, is KAGVTQTPRYLIKTRGQQVTLSCSPISGHRSVSWYQQTPGQGLQFLFEYFSETQRNKGNFPGRFSGRQFSNSRSEMNVSTLELGDSALYLCASSRAPGYEQYFGPGTRLTVT.

This chain links TRBV5-6 with TRBJ1-4, with a weak D call TRBD1 (5 bases). There are 13 residues in the CDR3. The V end lost 5 bases, the J end lost 6 bases, and 11 bases lay between the germline ends. Per the germline V gene, CDR1 is SGHDT and CDR2 is YYEEEE. The CDR3 DNA reads TGTGCCAGCAGAGGGACTGTTGATGAAAAACTGTTTTTT. It yields the protein CASRGTVDEKLFF.

The chain combines TRBV30 with TRBJ1-2, with a tentative D call TRBD1 (6 bases). Germline V lookup: CDR1 GTSNPN, CDR2 SVGIG (reference sequence). The V gene lost 4 bases and the J gene lost 11 bases, with 20 bases spanning the gap. CDR3 length equals 13 residues. The CDR3: CAWKGLPGHPYTF. As DNA, the CDR3 is TGTGCCTGGAAAGGCCTTCCGGGACACCCGTACACCTTC.

V and J are TRBV5-4 and TRBJ2-7, with 8 bases aligning to TRBD2. The V segment lost 0 bases and the J segment 0 bases; nucleotides outside the gene matches: 14. CDR1 and CDR2 from the germline V gene are SGHNT and YYREEE (reference sequence). This CDR3 has 19 residues. The CDR3 protein is CASSLDLGVVAGSSYEQYF. DNA of the CDR3: TGTGCCAGCAGCTTGGACTTGGGGGTAGTAGCGGGGAGCTCCTACGAGCAGTACTTC.

J is TRBJ2-1 and V is TRBV9; 8 nucleotides line up with TRBD2. CDR1 SGDLS and CDR2 YYNGEE come from the germline V gene. V was clipped by 3 bases and J by 5 bases; unmatched bases: 7. The CDR3 runs to 15 residues. CDR3 protein: CASSASGSWNNEQFF. Here the CDR3 DNA reads TGTGCCAGCAGCGCGAGCGGGAGCTGGAACAATGAGCAGTTCTTC.

The CDR3 DNA sequence: TGCGCCAGCAGTGATTCCGTCAACTATGGCTACACCTTC. It encodes CASSDSVNYGYTF. The genes are TRBV10-1 and TRBJ1-2; D ambiguous. V dropped 3 bases and J dropped 2 bases, with 7 bases sitting between them. CDR1 is WNHNN and CDR2 is SYGVQD in the germline V gene (reference sequence). This CDR3 has 13 amino acids.

The V and J genes are TRBV5-8 and TRBJ1-5; possible D gene TRBD1, 6 bases. The CDR3 has 13 amino acids. Germline CDR1 reads SGHTS; CDR2 reads YDEGEE. Trimming took 4 bases from V and 6 from J, leaving 11 bases between them. In nucleotides, the CDR3 is TGTGCCAGCAGCAACAGGGTGAGTCAGCCCCAGCATTTT. It is translated as CASSNRVSQPQHF.

The V call is TRBV5-6, the J call TRBJ1-1; tentative D call: TRBD1 (6 bases). The CDR3 extends over 15 amino acids. The V end lost 3 bases, the J end lost 1 base, and 13 bases lay between the germline ends. Germline CDR1 is SGHDT and CDR2 is YYEEEE. The DNA for the CDR3 is TGTGCCAGCAGCTCCTTCCGACAGGCGAACACTGAAGCTTTCTTT. As protein: CASSSFRQANTEAFF.

This chain connects TRBV18 to TRBJ2-5; 9 bases map to TRBD2. The germline gives CDR1 KGHSH, CDR2 LQKENI. The CDR3 is 16 residues long. The junction had 6 bases not matched to a gene; V was cut back by 1 base and J by 3 bases. The CDR3 coding sequence is TGTGCCAGCTCACCACTGGCGGGAGGGCCTGAAGAGACCCAGTACTTC. It encodes CASSPLAGGPEETQYF. The entire variable domain, with the rest obtained from reference TRBV18 and TRBJ2-5, is as follows: NAGVMQNPRHLVRRRGQEARLRCSPMKGHSHVYWYRQLPEEGLKFMVYLQKENIIDESGMPKERFSAEFPKEGPSILRIQQVVRGDSAAYFCASSPLAGGPEETQYFGPGTRLLVL.

J is TRBJ1-2 and V is TRBV2, with D unresolved. The V gene lost 6 bases and the J gene lost 4 bases, with 15 bases spanning the gap. CDR1 is SNHLY, CDR2 FYNNEI, per germline. The CDR3 is 14 amino acids. The CDR3 is CASRGLAGSYGYTF. CDR3 sequence (DNA): TGTGCCAGCAGAGGACTCGCCGGCTCCTATGGCTACACCTTC.

The chain has TRBV5-6 and TRBJ2-3, with TRBD1 matching over 7 bases. The germline gives CDR1 SGHDT, CDR2 YYEEEE. V was pared by 5 bases and J by 2 bases, with 11 bases of the junction left unmatched. The CDR3 totals 16 residues. The CDR3 is CASSRQTGPITDTQYF. In DNA form, the CDR3 reads TGTGCCAGCAGTCGCCAGACAGGGCCTATCACAGATACGCAGTATTTT.

The CDR3 sequence: CASSQEWTGTGSYNEQFF. The CDR3 DNA sequence: TGTGCCAGCAGCCAAGAATGGACCGGGACAGGGTCCTACAATGAGCAGTTCTTC. The chain is built from TRBV2 and TRBJ2-1, with TRBD1 matching 9 bases. J was trimmed by 1 base and V by 6 bases; bases with no gene match: 13. Germline values: CDR1 SNHLY, CDR2 FYNNEI. This CDR3 is 18 amino acids long.

This clone occurred once. The chain uses TRBV19 and TRBJ1-4; perhaps TRBD1 as D (5 bases). The CDR3 runs 15 residues. The germline V and J ends were trimmed by 6 bases and 8 bases, with 19 bases remaining between them. The germline CDR1 and CDR2 sequences are LNHDA and SQIVND (reference sequence). The CDR3 sequence: CASRSSGTSMEKLFF. The CDR3 nucleotides read TGTGCCAGTAGGAGTTCCGGGACTAGTATGGAAAAACTGTTTTTT. Full variable domain (missing parts from reference TRBV19 and TRBJ1-4): DGGITQSPKYLFRKEGQNVTLSCEQNLNHDAMYWYRQDPGQGLRLIYYSQIVNDFQKGDIAEGYSVSREKKESFPLTVTSAQKNPTAFYLCASRSSGTSMEKLFFGSGTQLSVL.

The rearrangement links TRBV11-3 to TRBJ1-1; TRBD1 might be the D (6 bases). Trimming took 5 bases from V and 4 from J, leaving 11 bases between them. Germline CDR1 reads SGHNT; CDR2 reads YENEEA. CDR3 length: 13 amino acids. In DNA, the CDR3 is TGTGCCAGCAGCGCAGGGGCTAGCACTGAAGCTTTCTTT. It is translated as CASSAGASTEAFF.

This chain uses TRBV7-9 with TRBJ1-1; D is undetermined. V lost 5 bases, J lost 8 bases, and 12 bases lay in between. Germline V CDR1 and CDR2: SEHNR, FQNEAQ (reference sequence). The CDR3 is made up of 12 amino acids. The CDR3 DNA sequence: TGTGCCAGCAGCCAGACACTCCTGGAAGCTTTCTTT. Its protein is CASSQTLLEAFF.

Comment on this clone: In the same sample, other DNA sequences code for this CDR3. The rearrangement links TRBV30 to TRBJ1-5, with D possibly TRBD1 on 6 matching bases. V was cut by 5 bases and J by 0 bases, with 26 bases left in between. This CDR3 has 19 residues. The V gene's germline CDR1 is GTSNPN and CDR2 SVGIG (reference sequence). The CDR3 spells CAWSQRRGNTYYSNQPQHF. CDR3 DNA: TGTGCCTGGTCCCAACGCAGGGGCAATACCTACTATAGCAATCAGCCCCAGCATTTT.

On this clone: One junction end disagrees with the germline gene, perhaps due to a read error. In DNA, the CDR3 is TGTGCCAGCAGTAAAGCTAGCGGGAGCTCCTACGAGCAGTACTTC. Translated, it gives CASSKASGSSYEQYF. V is TRBV2 and J is TRBJ2-7; 10 bases match TRBD2. CDR1 is SNHLY, CDR2 FYNNEI, per germline. This CDR3 region has 15 residues.

This rearrangement joins TRBV27 to TRBJ2-2; 10 nucleotides match TRBD1. Germline CDR1 is MNHEY and CDR2 is SMNVEV (reference sequence). This CDR3 contains 16 residues. V was clipped by 6 bases and J by 2 bases; unmatched bases: 6. DNA of the CDR3: TGTGCCAGCAGCCGGGGGACAGGGGCCAACACCGGGGAGCTGTTTTTT. This translates into CASSRGTGANTGELFF.

This clone has a single count. The chain carries TRBV28 and TRBJ2-3; 7 nucleotides agree with TRBD2. There are 15 residues in the CDR3. The trim removed 5 bases at V and 0 bases at J, leaving 5 bases unmatched. Germline V lookup: CDR1 MDHEN, CDR2 SYDVKM. The CDR3 loop is CASSPLADSTDTQYF. As DNA, the CDR3 is TGTGCCAGCAGTCCGCTAGCGGACAGCACAGATACGCAGTATTTT. The full variable domain, rest sourced from reference TRBV28 and TRBJ2-3, is DVKVTQSSRYLVKRTGEKVFLECVQDMDHENMFWYRQDPGLGLRLIYFSYDVKMKEKGDIPEGYSVSREKKERFSLILESASTNQTSMYLCASSPLADSTDTQYFGPGTRLTVL.

The rearrangement links TRBV7-2 to TRBJ1-2; D uncertain. Germline CDR1 is SGHTA and CDR2 is FQGNSA. The CDR3 is made up of 15 amino acids. Trimming left V 0 bases short and J 2 bases short, with 10 bases between. DNA for the CDR3: TGTGCCAGCAGCTTAGCGACAACTGCCAACTATGGCTACACCTTC. Its protein is CASSLATTANYGYTF.

The chain carries TRBV5-4 and TRBJ1-4; D gene uncertain. The CDR3 has 13 residues. V lost 1 base and J lost 6, with 7 bases in between. The germline gives CDR1 SGHNT, CDR2 YYREEE (reference sequence). CDR3 sequence: CASSLTVDEKLFF. As DNA, the CDR3 is TGTGCCAGCAGCTTGACTGTAGATGAAAAACTGTTTTTT.

This clone showed up just once. The V call is TRBV5-1, the J call TRBJ1-4; 8 positions match TRBD1. The V gene end was trimmed by 4 bases and the J gene end by 6 bases; junction bases not matched to a gene: 8. The germline gives CDR1 SGHRS, CDR2 YFSETQ. There are 15 residues in the CDR3. The CDR3 is CASSRRTGPDEKLFF. The CDR3 coding sequence is TGCGCCAGCAGCCGGCGGACAGGGCCGGATGAAAAACTGTTTTTT.